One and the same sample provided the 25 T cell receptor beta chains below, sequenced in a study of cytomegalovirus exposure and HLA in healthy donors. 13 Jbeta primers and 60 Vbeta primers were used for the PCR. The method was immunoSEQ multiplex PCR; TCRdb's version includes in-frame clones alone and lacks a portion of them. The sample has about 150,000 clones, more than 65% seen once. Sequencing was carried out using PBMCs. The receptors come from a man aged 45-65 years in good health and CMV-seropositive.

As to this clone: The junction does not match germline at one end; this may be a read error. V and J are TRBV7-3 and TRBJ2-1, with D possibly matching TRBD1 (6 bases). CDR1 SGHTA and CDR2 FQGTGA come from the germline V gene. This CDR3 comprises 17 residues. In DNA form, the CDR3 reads TGTTCCAGCAGCTTCTCAGGCGCGAGGGGGTCCTACAATGAGCAGTTCTTC. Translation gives CSSSFSGARGSYNEQFF.

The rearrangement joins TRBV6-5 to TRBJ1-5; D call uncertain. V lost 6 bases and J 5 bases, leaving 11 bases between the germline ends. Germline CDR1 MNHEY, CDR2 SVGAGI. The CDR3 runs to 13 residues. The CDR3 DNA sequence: TGTGCCAGCAGCCAGGACTTCTATCAGCCCCAGCATTTT. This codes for CASSQDFYQPQHF.

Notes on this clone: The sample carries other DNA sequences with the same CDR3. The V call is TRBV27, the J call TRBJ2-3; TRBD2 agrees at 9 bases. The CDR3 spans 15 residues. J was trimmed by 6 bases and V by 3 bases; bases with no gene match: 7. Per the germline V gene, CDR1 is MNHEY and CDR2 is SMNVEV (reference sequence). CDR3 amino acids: CASSFVAGGSDTQYF. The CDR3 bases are TGTGCCAGCAGTTTTGTGGCGGGAGGGTCGGATACGCAGTATTTT.

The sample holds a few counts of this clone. The CDR3: CASSPWGRELGEQYF. The DNA of the CDR3 is TGCGCCAGCAGCCCGTGGGGCAGGGAATTGGGCGAGCAGTACTTC. The chain couples TRBV5-1 to TRBJ2-7, with D perhaps TRBD1 (5 bases). Germline V gene data show CDR1 as SGHRS and CDR2 as YFSETQ. V lost 4 bases and J 6 bases, leaving 20 bases between the germline ends. The CDR3 sequence is 15 residues long.

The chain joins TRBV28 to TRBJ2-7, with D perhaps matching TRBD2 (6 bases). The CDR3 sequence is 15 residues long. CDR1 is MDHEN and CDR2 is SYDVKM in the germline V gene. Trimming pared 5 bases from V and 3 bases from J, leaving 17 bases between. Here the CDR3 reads CASSGSGAGRYEQYF. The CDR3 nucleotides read TGTGCCAGCAGTGGCAGCGGAGCGGGCCGCTACGAGCAGTACTTC.

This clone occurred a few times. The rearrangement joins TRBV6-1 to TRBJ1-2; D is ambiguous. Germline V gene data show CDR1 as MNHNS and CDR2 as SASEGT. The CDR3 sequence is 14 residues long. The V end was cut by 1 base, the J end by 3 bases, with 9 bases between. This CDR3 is CASSEGGTDYGYTF. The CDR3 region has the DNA TGTGCCAGCAGTGAAGGAGGCACGGACTATGGCTACACCTTC.

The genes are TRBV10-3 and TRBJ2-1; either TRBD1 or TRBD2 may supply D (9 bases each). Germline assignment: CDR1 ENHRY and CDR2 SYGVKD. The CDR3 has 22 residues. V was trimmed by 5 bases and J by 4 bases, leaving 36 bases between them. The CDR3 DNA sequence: TGTGCCATCAGTCCCGGGACAGGGAGGGGTAGCGGGAGAATTCTCCTATACAATGAGCAGTTCTTC. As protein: CAISPGTGRGSGRILLYNEQFF.

CDR3: CASSLFNWDSLLNTGELFF. CDR3 coding DNA: TGTGCCAGCAGTTTATTCAATTGGGACAGCCTCTTGAACACCGGGGAGCTGTTTTTT. The chain joins TRBV27 to TRBJ2-2; 7 nucleotides line up with TRBD1. The CDR3 extends over 19 amino acids. After removal of 1 base from V and 1 base from J, the junction contained 12 bases not matched to a gene. Germline loops: CDR1 MNHEY, CDR2 SMNVEV (reference sequence).

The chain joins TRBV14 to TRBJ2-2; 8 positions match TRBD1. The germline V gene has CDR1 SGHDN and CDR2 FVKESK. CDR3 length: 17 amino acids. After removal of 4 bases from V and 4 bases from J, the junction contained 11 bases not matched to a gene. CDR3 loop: CASSPKLSRGPTGELFF. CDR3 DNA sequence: TGTGCCAGCAGCCCAAAGCTTTCCAGGGGGCCCACCGGGGAGCTGTTTTTT. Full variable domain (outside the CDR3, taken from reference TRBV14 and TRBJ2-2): EAGVTQFPSHSVIEKGQTVTLRCDPISGHDNLYWYRRVMGKEIKFLLHFVKESKQDESGMPNNRFLAERTGGTYSTLKVQPAELEDSGVYFCASSPKLSRGPTGELFFGEGSRLTVL.

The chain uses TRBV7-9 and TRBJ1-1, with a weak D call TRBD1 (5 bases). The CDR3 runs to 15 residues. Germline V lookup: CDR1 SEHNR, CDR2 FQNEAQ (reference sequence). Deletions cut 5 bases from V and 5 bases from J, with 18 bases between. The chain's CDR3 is CASSPPIRVGTEAFF. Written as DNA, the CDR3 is TGTGCCAGCAGCCCGCCGATCAGGGTCGGGACTGAAGCTTTCTTT.

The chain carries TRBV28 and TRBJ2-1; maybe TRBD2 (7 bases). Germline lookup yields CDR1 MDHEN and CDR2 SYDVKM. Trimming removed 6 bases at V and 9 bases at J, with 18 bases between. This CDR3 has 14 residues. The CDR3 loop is CASRPRGREGEQFF. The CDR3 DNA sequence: TGTGCCAGCAGGCCGCGGGGGCGGGAAGGTGAGCAGTTCTTC.

The CDR3 sequence: CASSTGVNSPLHF. The CDR3 region has the DNA TGTGCCAGCAGCACAGGGGTAAATTCACCCCTCCACTTT. This sequence joins TRBV7-3 and TRBJ1-6, with TRBD1 identical over 7 bases. Per germline, CDR1 SGHTA and CDR2 FQGTGA. The J segment lost 7 bases and the V segment lost 5 bases, leaving 2 bases of the junction unmatched. This CDR3 contains 13 residues.

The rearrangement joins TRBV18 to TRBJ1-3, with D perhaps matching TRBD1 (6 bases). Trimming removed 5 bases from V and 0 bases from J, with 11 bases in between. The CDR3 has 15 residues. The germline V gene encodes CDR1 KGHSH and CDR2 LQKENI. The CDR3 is CASSSTGLSGNTIYF. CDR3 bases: TGTGCCAGCTCATCGACAGGCCTCTCTGGAAACACCATATATTTT.

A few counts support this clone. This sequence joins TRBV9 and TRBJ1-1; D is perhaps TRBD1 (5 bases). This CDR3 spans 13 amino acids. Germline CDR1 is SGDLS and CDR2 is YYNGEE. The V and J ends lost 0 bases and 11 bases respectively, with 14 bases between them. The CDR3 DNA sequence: TGTGCCAGCAGCGTAGAAGGTGGCAGGGTGGCTTTCTTT. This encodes CASSVEGGRVAFF.

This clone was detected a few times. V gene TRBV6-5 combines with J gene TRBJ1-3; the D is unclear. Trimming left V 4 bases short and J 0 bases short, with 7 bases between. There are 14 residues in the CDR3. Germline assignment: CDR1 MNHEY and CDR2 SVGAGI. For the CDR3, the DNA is TGTGCCAGCAGTTGGTCTAGCTCTGGAAACACCATATATTTT. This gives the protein CASSWSSSGNTIYF.

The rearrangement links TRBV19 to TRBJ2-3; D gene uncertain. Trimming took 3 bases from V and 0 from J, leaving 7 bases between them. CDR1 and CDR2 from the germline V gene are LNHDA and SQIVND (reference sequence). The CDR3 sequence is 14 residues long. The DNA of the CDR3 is TGTGCCAGTAGTATCGGTCCTAGCACAGATACGCAGTATTTT. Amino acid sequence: CASSIGPSTDTQYF. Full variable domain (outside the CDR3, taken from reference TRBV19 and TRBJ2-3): DGGITQSPKYLFRKEGQNVTLSCEQNLNHDAMYWYRQDPGQGLRLIYYSQIVNDFQKGDIAEGYSVSREKKESFPLTVTSAQKNPTAFYLCASSIGPSTDTQYFGPGTRLTVL.

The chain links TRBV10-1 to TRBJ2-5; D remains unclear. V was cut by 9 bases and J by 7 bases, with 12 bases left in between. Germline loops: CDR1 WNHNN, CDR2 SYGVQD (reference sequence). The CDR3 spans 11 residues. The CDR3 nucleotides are TGCGCCAGTACAGAGCTTGGGACCCAGTACTTC. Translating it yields CASTELGTQYF.

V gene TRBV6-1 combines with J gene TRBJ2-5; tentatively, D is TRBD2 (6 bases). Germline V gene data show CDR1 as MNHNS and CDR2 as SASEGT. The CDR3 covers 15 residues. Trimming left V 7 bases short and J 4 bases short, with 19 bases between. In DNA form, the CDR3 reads TGTGCCAGCACGCCCCAGTTCTCCGGGAGAGAGACCCAGTACTTC. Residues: CASTPQFSGRETQYF.

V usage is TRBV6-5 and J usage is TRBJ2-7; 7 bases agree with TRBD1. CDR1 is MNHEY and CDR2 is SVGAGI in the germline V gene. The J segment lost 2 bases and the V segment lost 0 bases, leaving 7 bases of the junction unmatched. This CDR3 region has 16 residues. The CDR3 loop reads CASSYSGDRLTYEQYF. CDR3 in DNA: TGTGCCAGCAGTTACTCAGGGGACAGATTAACCTACGAGCAGTACTTC.

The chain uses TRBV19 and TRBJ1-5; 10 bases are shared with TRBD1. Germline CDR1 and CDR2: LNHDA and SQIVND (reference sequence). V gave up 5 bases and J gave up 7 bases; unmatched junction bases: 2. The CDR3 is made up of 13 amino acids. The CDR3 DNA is TGTGCCAGTAGTCGGGACAGGGGACAGCCCCAGCATTTT. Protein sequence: CASSRDRGQPQHF.

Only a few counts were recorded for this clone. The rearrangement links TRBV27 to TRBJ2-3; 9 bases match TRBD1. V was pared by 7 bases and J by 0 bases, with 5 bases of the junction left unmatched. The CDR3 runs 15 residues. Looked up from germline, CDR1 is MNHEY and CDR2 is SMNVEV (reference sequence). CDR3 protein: CASTGTGSSTDTQYF. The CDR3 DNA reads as TGTGCCAGCACCGGGACAGGGTCGAGCACAGATACGCAGTATTTT.

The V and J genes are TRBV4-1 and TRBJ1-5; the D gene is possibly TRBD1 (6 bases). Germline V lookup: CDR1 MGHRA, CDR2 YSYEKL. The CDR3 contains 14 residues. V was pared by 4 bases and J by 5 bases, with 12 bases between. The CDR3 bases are TGCGCCAGCAGCCGTGATTACAGGGATCAGCCCCAGCATTTT. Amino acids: CASSRDYRDQPQHF.

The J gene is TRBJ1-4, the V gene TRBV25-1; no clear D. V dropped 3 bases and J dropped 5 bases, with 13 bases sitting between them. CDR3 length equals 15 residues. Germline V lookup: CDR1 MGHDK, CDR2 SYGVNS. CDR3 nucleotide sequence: TGTGCCAGCAGTGATCCGAGGGCGGGGAATGAAAAACTGTTTTTT. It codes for CASSDPRAGNEKLFF.

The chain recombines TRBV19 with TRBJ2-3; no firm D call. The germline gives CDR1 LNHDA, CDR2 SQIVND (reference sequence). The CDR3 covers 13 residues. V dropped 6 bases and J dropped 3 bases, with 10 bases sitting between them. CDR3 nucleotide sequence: TGTGCCAGTAGGGCCCAAGTGACAGATACGCAGTATTTT. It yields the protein CASRAQVTDTQYF.

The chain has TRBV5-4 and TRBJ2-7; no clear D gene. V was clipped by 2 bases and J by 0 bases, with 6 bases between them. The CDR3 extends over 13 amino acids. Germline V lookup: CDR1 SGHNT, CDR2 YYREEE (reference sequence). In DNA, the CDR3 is TGTGCCAGCAGCTTTCCGAGCTCCTACGAGCAGTACTTC. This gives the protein CASSFPSSYEQYF.